This is a list of T cell receptor beta chains from one sample in a study of blood T cell repertoires in COVID-19. Measured with immunoSEQ multiplex PCR; TCRdb has only the in-frame clones, and not every one. Here the sample spans roughly 260,000 clones, about 90% being singletons. The sample was peripheral blood. These receptors were taken from a woman aged 40 to 50 with acute or convalescent COVID-19. Each CDR3 is given with its conserved first and last residue. Each record gives: CDR3 length, J gene, D gene, clone size, V gene, CDR3 DNA, CDR3 protein. D genes are given only for firm matches. Size is stated for part of the rows, as once, few or many counts, or as a class when the clone is expanded.

>14|TRBJ1-2|TRBD1|NA|TRBV25-1
TGTGCCAGCCGGAGACAGGGACGGGACTATGGCTACACCTTC
CASRRQGRDYGYTF
>15|TRBJ2-1|NA|NA|TRBV6-1
TGTGCCAGCAGTGAACTCGGGACAAGGCAGGCTGAGCAGTTCTTC
CASSELGTRQAEQFF
>18|TRBJ2-3|TRBD2|NA|TRBV4-2
TGTGCCAGCAGCCTCGGGACTAGCGGGGGGGTAAGCACAGATACGCAGTATTTT
CASSLGTSGGVSTDTQYF
>15|TRBJ1-5|NA|many|TRBV4-2
TGTGCCAGCAGCCAAGGGGGGCACGGGAATCAGCCCCAGCATTTT
CASSQGGHGNQPQHF
>15|TRBJ1-5|NA|NA|TRBV7-2
TGTGCCAGCAGCTTAGCGTACGGGGGCAATCAGCCCCAGCATTTT
CASSLAYGGNQPQHF
>13|TRBJ1-1|NA|NA|TRBV19
TGTGCCAGTAGTACTCGACAGAACACTGAAGCTTTCTTT
CASSTRQNTEAFF
>15|TRBJ1-1|TRBD1|few|TRBV2
TGTGCCAGCAGGCTACAGGGGACCCAAAACACTGAAGCTTTCTTT
CASRLQGTQNTEAFF
>12|TRBJ1-2|TRBD1|NA|TRBV29-1
TGCAGCGTTCAAGGACAGGGAGATGGCTACACCTTC
CSVQGQGDGYTF
>13|TRBJ1-6|NA|NA|TRBV5-1
TGCGCCAGCAGCTTATTAGGAGATGCACCCCTCCACTTT
CASSLLGDAPLHF
>14|TRBJ1-1|NA|NA|TRBV15
TGTGCCACCAGCAGAGTCGACGGGTGGCCTGAAGCTTTCTTT
CATSRVDGWPEAFF
>14|TRBJ1-5|TRBD1|NA|TRBV30
TGTGCCTGGAGTGTTAAGGGGGCTCGGCAGCCCCAGCATTTT
CAWSVKGARQPQHF
>16|TRBJ1-4|TRBD1|NA|TRBV7-8
TGTGCCAGCAGCTTAGGCCGGGACAGGGGAGATGAAAAACTGTTTTTT
CASSLGRDRGDEKLFF
>12|TRBJ1-1|NA|NA|TRBV11-2
TGTGCCAGCAGCTTAGTAGGGAGGGGAGCTTTCTTT
CASSLVGRGAFF
>13|TRBJ1-1|NA|NA|TRBV13
TGTGCCAGCAGCTTTGACACGAACACTGAAGCTTTCTTT
CASSFDTNTEAFF
>16|TRBJ1-2|TRBD1|NA|TRBV19
TGTGCCAGTAGTAGTGGGACAGGGGGCTCTAACTATGGCTACACCTTC
CASSSGTGGSNYGYTF
>16|TRBJ1-3|TRBD1|NA|TRBV11-2
TGTGCCAGCAGCTCCTGGGACAGGGGATCCGGAAACACCATATATTTT
CASSSWDRGSGNTIYF
>13|TRBJ1-1|NA|few|TRBV10-1
TGCGCCAGCAGAGAGGCAGGGAACACTGAAGCTTTCTTT
CASREAGNTEAFF
>15|TRBJ2-3|TRBD1|NA|TRBV6-4
TGTGCCAGCAGTGGCACCGGGACAGGGTCAGATACGCAGTATTTT
CASSGTGTGSDTQYF
>15|TRBJ2-1|TRBD1|NA|TRBV30
TGTGCCTGGAGTGTATGGGGGACAGGGCGGGATGAGCAGTTCTTC
CAWSVWGTGRDEQFF
>16|TRBJ1-5|NA|NA|TRBV19
TGTGCCAGTAGTATAGCTGAGGGAGGACGCAATCAGCCCCAGCATTTT
CASSIAEGGRNQPQHF